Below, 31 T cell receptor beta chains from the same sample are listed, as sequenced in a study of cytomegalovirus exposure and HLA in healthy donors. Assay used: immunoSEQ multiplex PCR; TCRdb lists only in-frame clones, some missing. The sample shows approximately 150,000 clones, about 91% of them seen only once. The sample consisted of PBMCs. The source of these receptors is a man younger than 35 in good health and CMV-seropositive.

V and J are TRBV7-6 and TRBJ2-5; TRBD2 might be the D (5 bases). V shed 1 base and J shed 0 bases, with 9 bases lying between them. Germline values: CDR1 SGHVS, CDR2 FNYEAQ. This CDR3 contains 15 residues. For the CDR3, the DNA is TGTGCCAGCAGCTTAGGAGGGCTAGACCAAGAGACCCAGTACTTC. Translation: CASSLGGLDQETQYF.

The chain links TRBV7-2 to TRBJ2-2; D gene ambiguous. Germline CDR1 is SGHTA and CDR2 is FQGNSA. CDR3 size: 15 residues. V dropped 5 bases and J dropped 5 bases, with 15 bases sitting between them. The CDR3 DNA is TGTGCCAGCAGCCCCTCCTGGATGAGGACCGGGGAGCTGTTTTTT. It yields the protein CASSPSWMRTGELFF.

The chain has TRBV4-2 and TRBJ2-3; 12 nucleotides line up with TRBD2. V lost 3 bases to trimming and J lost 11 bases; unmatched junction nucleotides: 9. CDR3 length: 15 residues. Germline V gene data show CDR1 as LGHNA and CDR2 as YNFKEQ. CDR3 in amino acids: CASSQTTSGGMGQYF. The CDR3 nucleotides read TGTGCCAGCAGCCAGACCACTAGCGGGGGGATGGGGCAGTATTTT.

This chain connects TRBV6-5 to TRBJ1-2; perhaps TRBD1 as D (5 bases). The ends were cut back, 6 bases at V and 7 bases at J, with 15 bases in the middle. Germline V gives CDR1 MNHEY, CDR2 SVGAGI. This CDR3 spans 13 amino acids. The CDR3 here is CASSRRAGPGYTF. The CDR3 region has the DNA TGTGCCAGCAGCCGAAGGGCAGGGCCTGGCTACACCTTC.

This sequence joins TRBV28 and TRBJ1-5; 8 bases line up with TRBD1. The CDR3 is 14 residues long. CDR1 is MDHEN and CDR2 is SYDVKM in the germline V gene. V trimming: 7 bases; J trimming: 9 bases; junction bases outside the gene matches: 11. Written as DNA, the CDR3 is TGTGCCAGCACCAAACCTACAGGGGGACGGCCCCAGCATTTT. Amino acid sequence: CASTKPTGGRPQHF.

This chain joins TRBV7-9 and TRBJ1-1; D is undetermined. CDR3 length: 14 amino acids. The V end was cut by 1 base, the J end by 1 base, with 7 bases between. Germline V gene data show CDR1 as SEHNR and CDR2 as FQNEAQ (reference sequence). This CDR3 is CASSLGDKNTEAFF. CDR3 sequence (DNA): TGTGCCAGCAGCTTAGGAGACAAGAACACTGAAGCTTTCTTT.

DNA of the CDR3: TGTGCCAGCAGTCCCACAGGGGGCAACAATCAGCCCCAGCATTTT. Its translation is CASSPTGGNNQPQHF. V gene TRBV9 combines with J gene TRBJ1-5; 9 bases match TRBD1. Germline V gene sequence: CDR1 SGDLS, CDR2 YYNGEE. The CDR3 contains 15 residues. Unmatched junction bases numbered 6, after V lost 5 bases and J lost 3 bases.

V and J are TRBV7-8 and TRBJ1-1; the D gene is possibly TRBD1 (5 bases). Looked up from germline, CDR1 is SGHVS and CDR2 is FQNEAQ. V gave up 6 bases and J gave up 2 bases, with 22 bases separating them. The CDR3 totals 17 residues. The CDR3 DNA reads TGTGCCAGCAGGACCAATCGGGCGGGGGAAGTAAACACTGAAGCTTTCTTT. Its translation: CASRTNRAGEVNTEAFF.

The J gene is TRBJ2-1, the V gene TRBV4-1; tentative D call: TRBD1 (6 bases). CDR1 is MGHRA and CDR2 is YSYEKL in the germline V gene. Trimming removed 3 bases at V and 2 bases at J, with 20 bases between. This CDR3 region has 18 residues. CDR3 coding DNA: TGCGCCAGCAGCCACTCAGCACAGGGAATAAAACCCTACAATGAGCAGTTCTTC. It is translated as CASSHSAQGIKPYNEQFF.

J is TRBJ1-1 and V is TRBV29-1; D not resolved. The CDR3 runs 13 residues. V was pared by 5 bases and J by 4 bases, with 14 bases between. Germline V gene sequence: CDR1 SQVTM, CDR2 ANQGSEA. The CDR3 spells CSVLLIEGTEAFF. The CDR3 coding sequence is TGCAGCGTTCTTCTGATTGAGGGCACTGAAGCTTTCTTT.

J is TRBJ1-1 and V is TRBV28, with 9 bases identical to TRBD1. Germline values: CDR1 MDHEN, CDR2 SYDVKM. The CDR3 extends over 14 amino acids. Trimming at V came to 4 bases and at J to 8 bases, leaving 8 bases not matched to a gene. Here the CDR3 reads CASSSSGTGIEAFF. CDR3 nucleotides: TGTGCCAGCAGTTCATCCGGGACAGGGATAGAAGCTTTCTTT.

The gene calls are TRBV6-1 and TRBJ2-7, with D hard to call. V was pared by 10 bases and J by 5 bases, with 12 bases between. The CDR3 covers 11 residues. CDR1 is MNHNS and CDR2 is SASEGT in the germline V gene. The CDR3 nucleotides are TGTGCCACGGGTAGCCCCAACGAGCAGTACTTC. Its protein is CATGSPNEQYF.

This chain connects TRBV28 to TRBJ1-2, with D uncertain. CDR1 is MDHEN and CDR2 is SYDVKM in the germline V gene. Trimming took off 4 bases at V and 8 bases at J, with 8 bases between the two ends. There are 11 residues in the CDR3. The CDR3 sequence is CASSSRRGYTF. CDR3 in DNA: TGTGCCAGCAGTTCTCGCAGGGGCTACACCTTC.

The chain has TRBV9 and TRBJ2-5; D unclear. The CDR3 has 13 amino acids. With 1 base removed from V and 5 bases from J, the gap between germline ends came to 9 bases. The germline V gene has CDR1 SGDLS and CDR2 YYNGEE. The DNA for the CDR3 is TGTGCCAGCAGCGTACGAATCGAGGAGACCCAGTACTTC. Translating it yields CASSVRIEETQYF.

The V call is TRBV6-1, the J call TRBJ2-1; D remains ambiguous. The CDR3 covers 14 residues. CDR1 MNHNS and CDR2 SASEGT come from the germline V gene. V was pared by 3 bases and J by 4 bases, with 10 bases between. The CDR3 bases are TGTGCCAGCAGTGAGCTGGGCCTGTACAATGAGCAGTTCTTC. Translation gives CASSELGLYNEQFF.

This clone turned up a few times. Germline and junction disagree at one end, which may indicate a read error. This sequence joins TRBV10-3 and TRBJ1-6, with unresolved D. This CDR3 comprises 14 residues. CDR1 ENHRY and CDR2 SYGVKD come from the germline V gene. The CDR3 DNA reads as TGTGCCATCAGTGCTGGTACAGATAATTCGCCCCTCCACTTT. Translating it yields CAISAGTDNSPLHF.

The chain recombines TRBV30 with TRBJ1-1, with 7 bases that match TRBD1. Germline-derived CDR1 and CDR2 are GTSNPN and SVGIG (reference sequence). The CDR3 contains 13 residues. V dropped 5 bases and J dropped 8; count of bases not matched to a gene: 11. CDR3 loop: CAWFLGGQSEAFF. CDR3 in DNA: TGTGCCTGGTTCCTAGGGGGACAGAGCGAAGCTTTCTTT.

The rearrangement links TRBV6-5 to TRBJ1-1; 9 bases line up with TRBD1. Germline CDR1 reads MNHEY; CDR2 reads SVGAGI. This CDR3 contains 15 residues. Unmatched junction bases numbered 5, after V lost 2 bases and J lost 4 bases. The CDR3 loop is CASSYLLTGGTEAFF. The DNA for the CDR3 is TGTGCCAGCAGTTACCTTCTGACAGGGGGCACTGAAGCTTTCTTT.

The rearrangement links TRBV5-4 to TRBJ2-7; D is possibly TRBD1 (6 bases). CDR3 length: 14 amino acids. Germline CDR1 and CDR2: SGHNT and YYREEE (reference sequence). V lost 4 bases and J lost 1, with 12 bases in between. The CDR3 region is CASSPTGNSYEQYF. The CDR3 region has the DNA TGTGCCAGCAGCCCAACAGGGAATTCCTACGAGCAGTACTTC.

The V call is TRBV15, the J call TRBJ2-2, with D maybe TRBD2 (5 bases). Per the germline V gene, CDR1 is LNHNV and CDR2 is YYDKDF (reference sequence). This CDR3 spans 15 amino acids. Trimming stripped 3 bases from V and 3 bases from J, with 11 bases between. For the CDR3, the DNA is TGTGCCACCAGCAGGCGGACTGGGGACACCGGGGAGCTGTTTTTT. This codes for CATSRRTGDTGELFF. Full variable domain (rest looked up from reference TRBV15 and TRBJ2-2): DAMVIQNPRYQVTQFGKPVTLSCSQTLNHNVMYWYQQKSSQAPKLLFHYYDKDFNNEADTPDNFQSRRPNTSFCFLDIRSPGLGDTAMYLCATSRRTGDTGELFFGEGSRLTVL.

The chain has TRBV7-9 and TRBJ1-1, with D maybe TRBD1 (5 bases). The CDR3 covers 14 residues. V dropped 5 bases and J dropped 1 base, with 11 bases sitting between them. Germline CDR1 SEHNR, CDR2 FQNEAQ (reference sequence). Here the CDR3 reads CASSAQTENTEAFF. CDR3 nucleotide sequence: TGTGCCAGCAGCGCCCAGACAGAGAACACTGAAGCTTTCTTT.

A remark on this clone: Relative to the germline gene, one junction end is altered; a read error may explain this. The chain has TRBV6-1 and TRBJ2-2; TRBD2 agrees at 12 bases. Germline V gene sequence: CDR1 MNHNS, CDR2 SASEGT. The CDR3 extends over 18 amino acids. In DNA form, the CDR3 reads TGTGCCAGCAGTCAAGCCCCTAGCGGGGGGGCCCGGACCGGGGAGCTGTTTTTT. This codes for CASSQAPSGGARTGELFF.

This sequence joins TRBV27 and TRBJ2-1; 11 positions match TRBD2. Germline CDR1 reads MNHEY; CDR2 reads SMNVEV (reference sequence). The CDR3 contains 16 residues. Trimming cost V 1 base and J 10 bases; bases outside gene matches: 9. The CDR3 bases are TGTGCCAGCAGTTTATTAGTCGGGCTAGCGGGAGGCGAGCAGTTCTTC. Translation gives CASSLLVGLAGGEQFF.

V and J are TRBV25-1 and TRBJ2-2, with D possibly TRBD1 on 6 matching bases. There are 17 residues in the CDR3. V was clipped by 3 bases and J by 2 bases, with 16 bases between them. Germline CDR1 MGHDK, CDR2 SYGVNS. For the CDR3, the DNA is TGTGCCAGCAGTGATCACCTACAGGGCTCTAACACCGGGGAGCTGTTTTTT. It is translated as CASSDHLQGSNTGELFF.

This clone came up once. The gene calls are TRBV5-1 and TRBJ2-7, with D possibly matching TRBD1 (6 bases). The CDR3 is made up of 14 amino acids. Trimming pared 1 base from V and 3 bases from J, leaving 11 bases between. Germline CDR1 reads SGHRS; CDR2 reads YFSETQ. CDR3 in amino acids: CASSLLQDSYEQYF. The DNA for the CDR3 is TGCGCCAGCAGCTTGTTGCAGGACAGCTACGAGCAGTACTTC.

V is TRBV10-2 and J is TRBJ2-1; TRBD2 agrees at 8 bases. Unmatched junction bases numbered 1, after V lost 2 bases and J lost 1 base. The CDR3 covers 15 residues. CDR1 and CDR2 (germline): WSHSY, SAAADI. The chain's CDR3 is CASSEGGRSYNEQFF. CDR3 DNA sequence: TGCGCCAGCAGTGAGGGCGGGAGGTCCTACAATGAGCAGTTCTTC.

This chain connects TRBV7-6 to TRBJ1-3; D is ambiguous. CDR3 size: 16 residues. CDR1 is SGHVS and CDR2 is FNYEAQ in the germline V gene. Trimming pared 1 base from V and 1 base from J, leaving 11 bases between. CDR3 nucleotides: TGTGCCAGCAGCTTAGAGTCTGGAGGGTCTGGAAACACCATATATTTT. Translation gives CASSLESGGSGNTIYF.

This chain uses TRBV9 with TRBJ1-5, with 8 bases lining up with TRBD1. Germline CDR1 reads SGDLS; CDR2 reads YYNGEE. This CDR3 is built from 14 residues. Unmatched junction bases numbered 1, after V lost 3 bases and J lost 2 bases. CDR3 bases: TGTGCCAGCAGCGAGGGACAGGGCAATCAGCCCCAGCATTTT. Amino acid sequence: CASSEGQGNQPQHF.

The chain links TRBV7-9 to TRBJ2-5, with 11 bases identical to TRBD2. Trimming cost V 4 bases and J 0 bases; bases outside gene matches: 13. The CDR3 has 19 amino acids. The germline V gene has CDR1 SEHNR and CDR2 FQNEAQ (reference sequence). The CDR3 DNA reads TGTGCCAGCAGCTCGTCGTGGGCTAGCGGGGGGAGGTACCAAGAGACCCAGTACTTC. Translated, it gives CASSSSWASGGRYQETQYF.

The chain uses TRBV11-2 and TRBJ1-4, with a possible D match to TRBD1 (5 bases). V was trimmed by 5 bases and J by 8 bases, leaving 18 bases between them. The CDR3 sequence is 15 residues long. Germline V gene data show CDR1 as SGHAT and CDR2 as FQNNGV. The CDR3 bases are TGTGCCAGCAGCCACCACTGGGACTCCGAGGAAAAACTGTTTTTT. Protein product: CASSHHWDSEEKLFF. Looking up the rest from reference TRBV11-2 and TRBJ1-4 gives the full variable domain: EAGVAQSPRYKIIEKRQSVAFWCNPISGHATLYWYQQILGQGPKLLIQFQNNGVVDDSQLPKDRFSAERLKGVDSTLKIQPAKLEDSAVYLCASSHHWDSEEKLFFGSGTQLSVL.

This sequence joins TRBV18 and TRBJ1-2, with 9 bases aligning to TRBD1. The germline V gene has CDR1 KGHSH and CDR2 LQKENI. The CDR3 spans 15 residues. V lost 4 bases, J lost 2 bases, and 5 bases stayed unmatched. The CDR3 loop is CASSHSGQGNYGYTF. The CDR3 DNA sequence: TGTGCCAGCTCACACTCTGGACAGGGGAACTATGGCTACACCTTC.